This T cell receptor beta chain stems from a study of shared clonotypes between healthy human individuals. TCRdb's table, derived via immunoSEQ multiplex PCR, lists solely in-frame clones and lacks some. The sample records more than 550,000 clones, roughly 72% being singletons. The receptor was derived from a woman aged 25 to 39 in good health. The source material was memory CD4+ T cells sorted from blood. Specified subset: CD45RA-negative fraction.

In nucleotides, the CDR3 is TGTGCCAGTGGGACGGGAGTGGGTAATGAGCAGTTCTTC. It encodes CASGTGVGNEQFF. This chain joins TRBV19 and TRBJ2-1; weak D call: TRBD2 (6 bases). Trimming cost V 8 bases and J 7 bases, with 15 bases left between them. The CDR3 totals 13 residues. Germline-derived CDR1 and CDR2 are LNHDA and SQIVND (reference sequence).